This T cell receptor beta chain comes out of a study of cytomegalovirus exposure and HLA in healthy donors. Findings and caveats of the study: The study assumed roughly uniform donor sequencing depth for presence/absence analyses. Later on, an analysis tied about 17,000 TCR beta sequences to HLA alleles at 0.05 false discovery rate. Accounts indicate the classifier identified cytomegalovirus status with strong specificity and sensitivity. In an earlier analysis, in roughly 600 donors, most V segments appeared productive either ~87% or ~30% of the time.

V was pared by 0 bases and J by 2 bases, with 7 bases between. The CDR3 has 14 amino acids. CDR1 ENHRY and CDR2 SYGVKD come from the germline V gene. With regard to this clone: The antigen remains undetermined.

Primers included in the PCR were 60 Vbeta and 13 Jbeta primers. The data were produced by immunoSEQ multiplex PCR, yet TCRdb's version contains in-frame clones alone and is incomplete. Altogether about 160,000 clones are present, around four fifths being singletons, with the ten largest covering over 0.95%. This chain connects TRBV10-3 to TRBJ2-5; TRBD2 might be the D (6 bases). The sequence was collected from a woman aged 50 to 60 in good health and CMV-seronegative. Sample: PBMCs. The CDR3 DNA reads TGTGCCATCAGTGAGTCCGGGAGTCAAGAGACCCAGTACTTC. Translating it yields CAISESGSQETQYF.